This T cell receptor (beta chain) was retrieved from a study of T cell responses to AZD1222 COVID-19 vaccine. The overall study: Second-dose intervals of approximately 4 or approximately 12 weeks were pooled.

Method: immunoSEQ multiplex PCR; TCRdb's copy keeps in-frame clones and lacks some. The sample has 92,000 or so clones, 80% to 90% seen once. The germline CDR1 and CDR2 sequences are ENHRY and SYGVKD. The CDR3 loop spans 13 amino acids. Trimming removed 3 bases at V and 2 bases at J, with 5 bases between. General study findings and limits: The repertoires were collected only after the peak T cell response. Spike-specific TCR breadth and depth were elevated following two AZD1222 doses. Vaccine-associated CD4 TCRs ranged over spike, dominating at 160-218 and 743-854.

As concerns this clone: Its specificity is unknown.

The receptor was derived from an adult in good health. The sample was peripheral blood, taken on day 0 of AZD1222 vaccination. This chain links TRBV10-3 with TRBJ1-3; no reliable D call. CDR3 region: CAISEQAGNTIYF. In DNA, the CDR3 is TGTGCCATCAGTGAACAAGCTGGAAACACCATATATTTT.